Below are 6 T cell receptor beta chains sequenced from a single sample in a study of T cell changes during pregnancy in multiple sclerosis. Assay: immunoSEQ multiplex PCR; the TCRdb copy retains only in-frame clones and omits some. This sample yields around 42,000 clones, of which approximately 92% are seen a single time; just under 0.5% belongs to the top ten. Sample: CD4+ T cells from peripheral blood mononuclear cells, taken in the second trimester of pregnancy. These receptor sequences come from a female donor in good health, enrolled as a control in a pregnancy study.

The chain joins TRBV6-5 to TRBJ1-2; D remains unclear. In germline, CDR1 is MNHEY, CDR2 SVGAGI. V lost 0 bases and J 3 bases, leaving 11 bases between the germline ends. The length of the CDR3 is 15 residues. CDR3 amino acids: CASSYSMAPYYGYTF. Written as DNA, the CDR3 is TGTGCCAGCAGTTACTCGATGGCCCCCTACTATGGCTACACCTTC.

CDR3 sequence reads: CASSAPGRGLHTEAFF. The DNA for the CDR3 is TGTGCCAGCAGCGCTCCGGGAAGAGGTTTGCACACTGAAGCTTTCTTT. The chain joins TRBV28 to TRBJ1-1; D gene uncertain. V was cut by 6 bases and J by 3 bases, with 20 bases left in between. Germline CDR1 is MDHEN and CDR2 is SYDVKM. The CDR3 sequence is 16 residues long.

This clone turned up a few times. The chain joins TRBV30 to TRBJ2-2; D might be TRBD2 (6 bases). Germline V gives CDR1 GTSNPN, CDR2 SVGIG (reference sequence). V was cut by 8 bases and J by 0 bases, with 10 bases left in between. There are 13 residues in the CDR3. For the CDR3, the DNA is TGTGCCCGGGAGAGCGCGAACACCGGGGAGCTGTTTTTT. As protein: CARESANTGELFF.

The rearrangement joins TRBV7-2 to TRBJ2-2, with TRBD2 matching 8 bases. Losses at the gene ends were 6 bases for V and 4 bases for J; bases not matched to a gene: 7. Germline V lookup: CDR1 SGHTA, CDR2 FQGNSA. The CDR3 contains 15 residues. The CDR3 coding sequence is TGTGCCAGCAGAAACGGGGGGGCGGGCACCGGGGAGCTGTTTTTT. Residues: CASRNGGAGTGELFF.

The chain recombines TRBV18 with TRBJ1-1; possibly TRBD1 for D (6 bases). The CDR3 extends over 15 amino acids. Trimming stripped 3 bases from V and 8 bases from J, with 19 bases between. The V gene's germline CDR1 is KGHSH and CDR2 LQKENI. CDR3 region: CASSPGLRDTREAFF. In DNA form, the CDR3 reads TGTGCCAGCTCACCTGGATTACGGGACACCCGAGAAGCTTTCTTT.

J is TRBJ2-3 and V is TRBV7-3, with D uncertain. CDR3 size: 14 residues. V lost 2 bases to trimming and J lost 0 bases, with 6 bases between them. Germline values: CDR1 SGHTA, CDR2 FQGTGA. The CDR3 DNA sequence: TGTGCCAGCAGCTTAGTAGCTAGCACAGATACGCAGTATTTT. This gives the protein CASSLVASTDTQYF. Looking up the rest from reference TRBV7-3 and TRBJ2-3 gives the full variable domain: GAGVSQTPSNKVTEKGKYVELRCDPISGHTALYWYRQSLGQGPEFLIYFQGTGAADDSGLPNDRFFAVRPEGSVSTLKIQRTERGDSAVYLCASSLVASTDTQYFGPGTRLTVL.